A single sample gave rise to the 14 T cell receptor beta chains below, sequenced in a study of blood T cell repertoires in COVID-19. Method: immunoSEQ multiplex PCR; TCRdb's copy keeps in-frame clones and lacks some. The sample includes over 85,000 clones, 87% seen only once; the top ten take around 4.9%. The sample consisted of peripheral blood. Receptor source: a human donor in a cohort sampled during active COVID-19.

The chain joins TRBV29-1 to TRBJ2-3, with D maybe TRBD2 (6 bases). CDR1 SQVTM and CDR2 ANQGSEA come from the germline V gene. The V end was cut by 8 bases, the J end by 2 bases, with 14 bases between. The CDR3 length is 13 residues. CDR3 loop: CSPRRVLTDTQYF. CDR3 DNA sequence: TGCAGCCCTAGGAGGGTCCTCACAGATACGCAGTATTTT.

The rearrangement joins TRBV5-1 to TRBJ1-3, with D hard to call. CDR3 size: 15 residues. Germline lookup yields CDR1 SGHRS and CDR2 YFSETQ. V was cut by 4 bases and J by 4 bases, with 15 bases left in between. CDR3 in amino acids: CASSAGGINGNTIYF. For the CDR3, the DNA is TGCGCCAGCAGCGCCGGCGGGATTAACGGAAACACCATATATTTT.

The gene calls are TRBV20-1 and TRBJ1-1; D may be TRBD1 (5 bases). Germline CDR1 reads DFQATT; CDR2 reads SNEGSKA (reference sequence). The CDR3 extends over 10 amino acids. Deletions cut 6 bases from V and 4 bases from J, with 6 bases between. CDR3 sequence (DNA): TGCAGTGCGGGGGGCACTGAAGCTTTCTTT. It encodes CSAGGTEAFF.

This chain links TRBV7-3 with TRBJ1-2; D is undetermined. The germline V and J ends were trimmed by 5 bases and 4 bases, with 14 bases remaining between them. Germline loops: CDR1 SGHTA, CDR2 FQGTGA. The CDR3 consists of 14 residues. The CDR3 bases are TGTGCCAGCAGCCCCGCCCAGCAGGTCTATGGCTACACCTTC. Translating gives CASSPAQQVYGYTF. Based on the CDR3 plus reference TRBV7-3 and TRBJ1-2, the full variable domain is GAGVSQTPSNKVTEKGKYVELRCDPISGHTALYWYRQSLGQGPEFLIYFQGTGAADDSGLPNDRFFAVRPEGSVSTLKIQRTERGDSAVYLCASSPAQQVYGYTFGSGTRLTVV.

In its sample, this clone was seen once. The J gene is TRBJ2-5, the V gene TRBV29-1, with 8 bases that match TRBD1. Germline CDR1 and CDR2: SQVTM and ANQGSEA. Germline trimming cut 5 bases from V and 4 bases from J; bases unmatched to any gene: 9. The CDR3 is 14 residues long. The CDR3 DNA reads TGCAGCGTTCTGCCTGGGACAGGAGGAGAGACCCAGTACTTC. Its translation is CSVLPGTGGETQYF. Combining the CDR3 with reference TRBV29-1 and TRBJ2-5 gives the whole variable domain SAVISQKPSRDICQRGTSLTIQCQVDSQVTMMFWYRQQPGQSLTLIATANQGSEATYESGFVIDKFPISRPNLTFSTLTVSNMSPEDSSIYLCSVLPGTGGETQYFGPGTRLLVL.

The chain joins TRBV7-9 to TRBJ2-5, with TRBD2 as a possible D gene (6 bases). Germline values: CDR1 SEHNR, CDR2 FQNEAQ (reference sequence). Trimming shortened V by 2 bases and J by 6 bases, and 19 bases separated the two germline ends. The CDR3 sequence is 16 residues long. The CDR3: CASSLLGGAAVQTQYF. The CDR3 region has the DNA TGTGCCAGCAGCTTATTAGGAGGGGCCGCCGTCCAGACCCAGTACTTC.

Comments on this clone: The sample holds other DNA sequences that translate to the same CDR3. The rearrangement uses TRBV12-3 or TRBV12-4 and TRBJ2-3; D is unresolved. The CDR3 covers 13 residues. V was clipped by 5 bases and J by 1 base, with 7 bases between them. The CDR3 region has the DNA TGTGCCAGCAGTAGCCCGGGCACAGATACGCAGTATTTT. This encodes CASSSPGTDTQYF.

The chain has TRBV9 and TRBJ1-1; 9 bases line up with TRBD1. The ends lost 3 bases at V and 3 bases at J; junction bases unmatched: 6. Germline CDR1 is SGDLS and CDR2 is YYNGEE. The CDR3 spans 15 residues. This CDR3 is CASSEWDRAHTEAFF. The CDR3 DNA reads TGTGCCAGCAGCGAGTGGGACAGGGCACACACTGAAGCTTTCTTT.

In this sample, this clone turned up once. The V call is TRBV28, the J call TRBJ2-1; the match to TRBD2 covers 12 bases. After removal of 9 bases from V and 4 bases from J, the junction contained 7 bases not matched to a gene. The CDR3 has 15 amino acids. Germline CDR1 MDHEN, CDR2 SYDVKM. CDR3 residues: CASRTSGELYNEQFF. DNA of the CDR3: TGTGCCAGTCGGACTAGCGGGGAGTTATACAATGAGCAGTTCTTC.

This clone was observed once. The chain couples TRBV2 to TRBJ1-5; D perhaps matches TRBD1 (5 bases). Deletions cut 7 bases from V and 0 bases from J, with 7 bases between. The germline V gene has CDR1 SNHLY and CDR2 FYNNEI. This CDR3 contains 13 residues. CDR3 residues: CASKTDSNQPQHF. The CDR3 DNA reads TGTGCCAGCAAGACAGATAGCAATCAGCCCCAGCATTTT.

This chain joins TRBV24-1 and TRBJ2-5; D is perhaps TRBD2 (6 bases). Germline lookup yields CDR1 KGHDR and CDR2 SFDVKD. The CDR3 totals 14 residues. The germline V and J ends were trimmed by 6 bases and 4 bases, with 14 bases remaining between them. CDR3 loop: CATSSIAAGETQYF. The CDR3 DNA is TGTGCCACCAGTTCAATAGCGGCGGGAGAGACCCAGTACTTC.

The chain links TRBV19 to TRBJ1-1, with a tentative D call TRBD1 (5 bases). Germline V gene lookup returns CDR1 LNHDA and CDR2 SQIVND (reference sequence). Between the trimmed V and J ends, which lost 5 bases and 4 bases, there was a span of 11 bases. This CDR3 has 13 residues. The CDR3 here is CASSLGLSTEAFF. In DNA, the CDR3 is TGTGCCAGTAGTTTGGGACTGAGCACTGAAGCTTTCTTT.

This chain uses TRBV9 with TRBJ2-3, with 10 bases lining up with TRBD2. Germline V gene data show CDR1 as SGDLS and CDR2 as YYNGEE. The V segment lost 2 bases and the J segment 2 bases; nucleotides outside the gene matches: 5. The CDR3 is 16 residues long. The CDR3 reads CASSVQTSGATDTQYF. Written as DNA, the CDR3 is TGTGCCAGCAGCGTCCAAACTAGCGGGGCCACAGATACGCAGTATTTT. Based on the CDR3 plus reference TRBV9 and TRBJ2-3, the full variable domain is DSGVTQTPKHLITATGQRVTLRCSPRSGDLSVYWYQQSLDQGLQFLIQYYNGEERAKGNILERFSAQQFPDLHSELNLSSLELGDSALYFCASSVQTSGATDTQYFGPGTRLTVL.

This chain uses TRBV5-1 with TRBJ2-5, with D maybe TRBD2 (6 bases). V lost 1 base and J 3 bases, leaving 13 bases between the germline ends. Germline CDR1 and CDR2: SGHRS and YFSETQ. This CDR3 spans 15 amino acids. CDR3 sequence reads: CASSLTSRSEETQYF. Here the CDR3 DNA reads TGCGCCAGCAGCTTGACTAGCAGGTCAGAAGAGACCCAGTACTTC.